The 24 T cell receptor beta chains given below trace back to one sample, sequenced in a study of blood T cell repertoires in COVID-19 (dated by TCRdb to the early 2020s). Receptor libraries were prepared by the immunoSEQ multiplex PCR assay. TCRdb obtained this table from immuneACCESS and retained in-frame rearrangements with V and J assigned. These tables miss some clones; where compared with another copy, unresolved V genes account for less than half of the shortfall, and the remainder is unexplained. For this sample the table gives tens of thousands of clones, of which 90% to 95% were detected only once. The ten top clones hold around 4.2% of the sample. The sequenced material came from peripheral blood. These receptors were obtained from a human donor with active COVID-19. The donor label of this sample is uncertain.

The CDR3 DNA follows: TGTGCCAGCAGCCCGGACGCCCCGGGGGAGCAGTACTTC. Its translation: CASSPDAPGEQYF. The chain couples TRBV5-5 to TRBJ2-7, with D perhaps TRBD2 (5 bases). Trimming took off 4 bases at V and 7 bases at J, with 15 bases between the two ends. CDR1 SGHKS and CDR2 YYEKEE come from the germline V gene (reference sequence). The CDR3 covers 13 residues.

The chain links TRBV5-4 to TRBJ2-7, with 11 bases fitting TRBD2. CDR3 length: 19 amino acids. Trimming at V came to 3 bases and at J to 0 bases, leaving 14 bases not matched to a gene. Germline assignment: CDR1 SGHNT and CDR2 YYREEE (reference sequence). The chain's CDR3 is CASSWAPGLAAVSSYEQYF. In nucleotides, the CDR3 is TGTGCCAGCAGCTGGGCCCCGGGACTAGCGGCTGTTAGCTCCTACGAGCAGTACTTC.

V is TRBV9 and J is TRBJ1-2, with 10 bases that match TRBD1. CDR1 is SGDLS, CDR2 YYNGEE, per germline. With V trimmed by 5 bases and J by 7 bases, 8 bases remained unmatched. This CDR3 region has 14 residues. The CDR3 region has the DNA TGTGCCAGCAGAGGGACAGGGGTAAACCGTGGCTACACCTTC. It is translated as CASRGTGVNRGYTF.

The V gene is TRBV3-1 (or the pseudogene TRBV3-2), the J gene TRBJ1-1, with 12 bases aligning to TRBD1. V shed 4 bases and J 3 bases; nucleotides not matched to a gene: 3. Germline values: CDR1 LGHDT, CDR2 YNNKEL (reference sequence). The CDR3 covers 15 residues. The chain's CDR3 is CASSPRDRGHTEAFF. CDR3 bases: TGTGCCAGCAGCCCCCGGGACAGGGGGCACACTGAAGCTTTCTTT.

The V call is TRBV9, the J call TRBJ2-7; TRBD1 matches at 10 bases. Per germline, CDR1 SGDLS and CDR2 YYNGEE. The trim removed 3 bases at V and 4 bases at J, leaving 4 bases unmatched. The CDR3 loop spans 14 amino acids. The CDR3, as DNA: TGTGCCAGCAGCGGGGACAGGGGTCCTTACGAGCAGTACTTC. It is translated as CASSGDRGPYEQYF. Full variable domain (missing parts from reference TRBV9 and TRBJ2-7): DSGVTQTPKHLITATGQRVTLRCSPRSGDLSVYWYQQSLDQGLQFLIQYYNGEERAKGNILERFSAQQFPDLHSELNLSSLELGDSALYFCASSGDRGPYEQYFGPGTRLTVT.

The chain's CDR3 is CASSHLRRASGSSGANVLTF. CDR3 nucleotides: TGTGCCAGCAGTCATCTCAGGCGGGCTAGCGGAAGCTCTGGGGCCAACGTCCTGACTTTC. This rearrangement joins TRBV6-6 to TRBJ2-6; 7 nucleotides match TRBD2. The V gene end was trimmed by 5 bases and the J gene end by 0 bases; junction bases not matched to a gene: 16. Germline V lookup: CDR1 MNHNY, CDR2 SVGAGI (reference sequence). This CDR3 is built from 20 residues.

CDR3 sequence reads: CASSPKARLGYGYTF. CDR3 sequence (DNA): TGTGCCAGCTCACCTAAGGCCAGGCTCGGCTATGGCTACACCTTC. The V call is TRBV18, the J call TRBJ1-2; D is unresolved. The CDR3 length is 15 residues. Trimming shortened V by 3 bases and J by 4 bases, and 15 bases separated the two germline ends. Germline CDR1 is KGHSH and CDR2 is LQKENI.

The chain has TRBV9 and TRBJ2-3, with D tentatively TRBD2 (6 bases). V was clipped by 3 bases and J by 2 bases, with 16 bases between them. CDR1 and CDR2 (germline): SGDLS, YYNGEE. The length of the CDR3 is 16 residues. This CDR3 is CASSAQEGRYTDTQYF. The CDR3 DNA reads TGTGCCAGCAGCGCCCAGGAGGGCAGGTACACAGATACGCAGTATTTT.

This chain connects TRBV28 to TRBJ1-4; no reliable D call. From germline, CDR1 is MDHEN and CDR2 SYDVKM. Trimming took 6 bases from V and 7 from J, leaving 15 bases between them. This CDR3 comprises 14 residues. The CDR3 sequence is CASRDSGLVEKLFF. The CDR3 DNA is TGTGCCAGCAGGGATTCGGGGTTGGTTGAAAAACTGTTTTTT.

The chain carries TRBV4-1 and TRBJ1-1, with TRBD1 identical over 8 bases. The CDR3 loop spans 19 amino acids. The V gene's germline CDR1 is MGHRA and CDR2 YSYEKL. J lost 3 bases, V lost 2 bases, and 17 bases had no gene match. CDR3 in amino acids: CASSQPSPGRGRRDTEAFF. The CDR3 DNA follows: TGCGCCAGCAGCCAACCATCTCCGGGCAGGGGGCGCAGGGACACTGAAGCTTTCTTT.

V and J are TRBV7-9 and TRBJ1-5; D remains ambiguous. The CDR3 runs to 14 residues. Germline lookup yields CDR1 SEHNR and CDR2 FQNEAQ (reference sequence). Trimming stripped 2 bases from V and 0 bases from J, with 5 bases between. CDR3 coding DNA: TGTGCCAGCAGCTTAAGAGATAGCAATCAGCCCCAGCATTTT. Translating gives CASSLRDSNQPQHF.

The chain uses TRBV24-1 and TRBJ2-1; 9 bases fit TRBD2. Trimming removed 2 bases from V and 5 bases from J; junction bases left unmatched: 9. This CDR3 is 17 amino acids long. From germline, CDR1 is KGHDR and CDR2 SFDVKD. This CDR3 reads CATSDSAGTSINNEQFF. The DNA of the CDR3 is TGTGCCACCAGTGATTCCGCCGGGACTAGCATAAACAATGAGCAGTTCTTC.

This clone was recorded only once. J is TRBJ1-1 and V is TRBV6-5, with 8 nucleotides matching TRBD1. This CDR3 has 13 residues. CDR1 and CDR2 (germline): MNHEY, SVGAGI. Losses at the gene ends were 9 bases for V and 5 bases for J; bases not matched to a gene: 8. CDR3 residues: CASQGAEWTEAFF. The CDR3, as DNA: TGTGCCAGTCAGGGGGCGGAGTGGACTGAAGCTTTCTTT.

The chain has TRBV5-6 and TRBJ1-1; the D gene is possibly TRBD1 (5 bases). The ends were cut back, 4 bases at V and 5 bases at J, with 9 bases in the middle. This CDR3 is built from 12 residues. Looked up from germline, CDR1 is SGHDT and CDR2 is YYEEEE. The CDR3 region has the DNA TGTGCCAGCAGCCGCAGGGCAACTGAAGCTTTCTTT. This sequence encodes CASSRRATEAFF.

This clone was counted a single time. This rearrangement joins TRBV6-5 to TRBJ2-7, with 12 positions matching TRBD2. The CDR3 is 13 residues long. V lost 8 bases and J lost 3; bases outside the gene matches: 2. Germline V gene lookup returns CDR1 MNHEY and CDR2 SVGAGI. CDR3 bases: TGTGCCAGCGGACTAGCGGGGTACTACGAGCAGTACTTC. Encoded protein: CASGLAGYYEQYF.

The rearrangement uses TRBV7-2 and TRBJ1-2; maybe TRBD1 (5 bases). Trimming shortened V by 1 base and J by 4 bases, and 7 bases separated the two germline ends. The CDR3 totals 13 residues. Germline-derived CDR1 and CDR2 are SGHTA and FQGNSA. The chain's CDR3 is CASSLEQGYGYTF. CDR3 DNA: TGTGCCAGCAGCTTAGAGCAGGGCTATGGCTACACCTTC.

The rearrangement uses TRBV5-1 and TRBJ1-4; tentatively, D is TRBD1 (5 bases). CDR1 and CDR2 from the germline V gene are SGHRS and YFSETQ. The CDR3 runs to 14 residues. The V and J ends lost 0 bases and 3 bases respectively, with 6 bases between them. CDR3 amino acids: CASSLDRPNEKLFF. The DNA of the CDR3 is TGCGCCAGCAGCTTGGACAGGCCTAATGAAAAACTGTTTTTT.

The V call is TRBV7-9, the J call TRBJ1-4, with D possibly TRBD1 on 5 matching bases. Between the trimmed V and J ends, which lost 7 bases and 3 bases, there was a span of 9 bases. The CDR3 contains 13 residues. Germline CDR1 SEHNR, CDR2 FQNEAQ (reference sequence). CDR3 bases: TGTGCCAGCACCCCGGGGGCTAATGAAAAACTGTTTTTT. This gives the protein CASTPGANEKLFF.

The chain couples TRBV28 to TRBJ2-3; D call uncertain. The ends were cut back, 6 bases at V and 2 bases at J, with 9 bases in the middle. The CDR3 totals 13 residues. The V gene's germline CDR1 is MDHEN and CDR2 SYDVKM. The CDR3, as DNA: TGTGCCAGCAGCCAGAAGAACACAGATACGCAGTATTTT. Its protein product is CASSQKNTDTQYF. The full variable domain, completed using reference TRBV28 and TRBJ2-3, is DVKVTQSSRYLVKRTGEKVFLECVQDMDHENMFWYRQDPGLGLRLIYFSYDVKMKEKGDIPEGYSVSREKKERFSLILESASTNQTSMYLCASSQKNTDTQYFGPGTRLTVL.

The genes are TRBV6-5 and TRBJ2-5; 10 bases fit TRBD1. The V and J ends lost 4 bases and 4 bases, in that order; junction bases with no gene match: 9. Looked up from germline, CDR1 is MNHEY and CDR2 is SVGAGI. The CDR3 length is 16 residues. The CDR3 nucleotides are TGTGCCAGCAGTTGGTCGAGGGGACAGGGGAGAGAGACCCAGTACTTC. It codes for CASSWSRGQGRETQYF.

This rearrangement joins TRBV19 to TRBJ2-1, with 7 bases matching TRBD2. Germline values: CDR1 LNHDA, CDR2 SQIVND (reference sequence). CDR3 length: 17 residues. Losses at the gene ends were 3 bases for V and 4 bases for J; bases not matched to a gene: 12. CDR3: CASSIPYLADLYNEQFF. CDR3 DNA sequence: TGTGCCAGTAGTATTCCCTATCTAGCGGATCTATACAATGAGCAGTTCTTC.

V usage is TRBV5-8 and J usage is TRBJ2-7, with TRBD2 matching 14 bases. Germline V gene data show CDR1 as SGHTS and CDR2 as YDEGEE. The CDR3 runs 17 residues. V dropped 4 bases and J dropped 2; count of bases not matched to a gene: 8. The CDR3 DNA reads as TGTGCCAGCAGCCCGGGACTAGCGGGAGCCCCCACCTACGAGCAGTACTTC. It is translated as CASSPGLAGAPTYEQYF.

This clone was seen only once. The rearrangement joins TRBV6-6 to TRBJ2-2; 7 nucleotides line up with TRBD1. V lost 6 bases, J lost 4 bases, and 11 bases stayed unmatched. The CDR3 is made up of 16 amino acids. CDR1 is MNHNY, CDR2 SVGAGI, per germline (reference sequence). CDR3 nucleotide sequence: TGTGCCAGCAGCCAGGACAGGAGACCTCGCACCGGGGAGCTGTTTTTT. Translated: CASSQDRRPRTGELFF.

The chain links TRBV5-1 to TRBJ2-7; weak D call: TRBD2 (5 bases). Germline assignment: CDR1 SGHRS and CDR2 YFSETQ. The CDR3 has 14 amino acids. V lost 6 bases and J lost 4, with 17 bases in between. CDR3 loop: CASKEAEISYEQYF. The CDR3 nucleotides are TGCGCCAGCAAGGAGGCGGAGATCTCGTACGAGCAGTACTTC.